Reported below is one T cell receptor (beta chain). An end of the junction differs from the germline gene, which may be a read error. This entry comes from a study of tumor and adjacent non-tumor tissue in lung cancer. This sample's RNA came from whole unsorted tissue. The CDR3 sequence is 15 residues long. TCRbeta libraries were built with three rounds of nested PCR, modified from ARM-PCR. TCRdb re-called the multiplex PCR reads with MiXCR, one entry per CDR3 protein. This repertoire shows about 200,000 distinct CDR3 sequences, over 55% found once; its top ten account for approximately 25%. The source material was lung tumor tissue. The chain joins TRBV12-3 or TRBV12-4 to TRBJ1-5, with 12 bases that match TRBD1. This receptor was identified in a man between 60 and 75 years old with non-small cell lung cancer. The CDR3 loop is CPSSAGQGAYQPQHF. In DNA, the CDR3 is TGTCCCAGCAGCGCGGGACAGGGGGCGTATCAGCCCCAACATTTT.